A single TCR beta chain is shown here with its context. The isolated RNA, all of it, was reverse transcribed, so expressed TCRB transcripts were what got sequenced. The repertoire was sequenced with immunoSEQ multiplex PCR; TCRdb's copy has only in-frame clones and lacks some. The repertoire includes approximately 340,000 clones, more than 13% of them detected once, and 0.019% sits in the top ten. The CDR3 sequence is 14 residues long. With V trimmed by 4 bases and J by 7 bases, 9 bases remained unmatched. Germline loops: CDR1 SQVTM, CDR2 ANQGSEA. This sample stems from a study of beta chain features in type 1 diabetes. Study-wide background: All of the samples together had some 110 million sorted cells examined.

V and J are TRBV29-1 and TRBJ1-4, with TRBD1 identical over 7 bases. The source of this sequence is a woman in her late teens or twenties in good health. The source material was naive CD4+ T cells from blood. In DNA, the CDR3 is TGCAGCGTTGCCACAGGGGACCGGGTTGAAAAACTGTTTTTT. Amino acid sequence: CSVATGDRVEKLFF.